These 6 T cell receptor beta chains share one sample of origin, sequenced in a study of human T cells and chemical hapten exposure. Time point noted: patch test 2, 6 weeks after DPC sensitization. As for treatment: therapeutic diphenylcyclopropenone sensitization with weekly scalp DPC. TCRdb analysed the RACE reads with MiXCR anew, one entry per CDR3 protein. The sample records some 150,000 distinct CDR3 sequences, about 11% being singletons. The sequences come from whole blood, collected in connection with sensitization to the hapten diphenylcyclopropenone (DPC). The receptor source for this set is a woman in her fifties or sixties with alopecia areata. Some clones in this sample may be carry-over from other donors' samples.

The chain employs TRBV6-5 and TRBJ1-1; D unclear. Trimming pared 8 bases from V and 0 bases from J, leaving 13 bases between. This CDR3 is built from 14 residues. Germline V gene lookup returns CDR1 MNHEY and CDR2 SVGAGI. CDR3 sequence (DNA): TGTGCCAGCGGAGGCAGCCGGGTGAACACTGAAGCTTTCTTT. It codes for CASGGSRVNTEAFF.

Ten or more counts support this clonotype. The V gene is TRBV7-9, the J gene TRBJ1-1; 8 positions agree with TRBD1. V lost 1 base, J lost 5 bases, and 0 bases stayed unmatched. The CDR3 is 13 amino acids. The germline gives CDR1 SEHNR, CDR2 FQNEAQ (reference sequence). CDR3 sequence: CASSLGQGTEAFF. The CDR3 nucleotides are TGTGCCAGCAGCTTAGGACAGGGGACTGAAGCTTTCTTT.

This clonotype has a handful of counts. J is TRBJ2-7 and V is TRBV6-1, with 9 bases fitting TRBD1. V lost 4 bases and J lost 4; bases outside the gene matches: 8. The length of the CDR3 is 15 residues. The V gene's germline CDR1 is MNHNS and CDR2 SASEGT. The CDR3 nucleotides are TGTGCCAGCAGTGCCACTTGGGACAGGGCATACGAGCAGTACTTC. Its protein is CASSATWDRAYEQYF.

CDR3 bases: TGCAGTGCTAGAGAGGCAGGGCGCGAGCAGTACTTC. This codes for CSAREAGREQYF. The V and J genes are TRBV20-1 and TRBJ2-7, with a tentative D call TRBD1 (5 bases). Germline V gene data show CDR1 as DFQATT and CDR2 as SNEGSKA (reference sequence). Trimming removed 0 bases from V and 6 bases from J, with 9 bases in between. This CDR3 comprises 12 residues.

This clonotype was seen only a few times. The rearrangement links TRBV25-1 to TRBJ2-3; 9 nucleotides line up with TRBD2. The CDR3 has 15 residues. CDR1 MGHDK and CDR2 SYGVNS come from the germline V gene. Trimming removed 4 bases from V and 2 bases from J; junction bases left unmatched: 4. The chain's CDR3 is CASSVTSGYTDTQYF. The CDR3 nucleotides are TGTGCCAGCAGTGTCACTAGCGGGTACACAGATACGCAGTATTTT.

This clonotype was observed at least ten times. The genes are TRBV5-1 and TRBJ1-5; 9 bases fit TRBD1. Germline V gene data show CDR1 as SGHRS and CDR2 as YFSETQ. After removal of 4 bases from V and 4 bases from J, the junction contained 3 bases not matched to a gene. This CDR3 spans 14 amino acids. The CDR3 loop is CASSLDRGNQPQHF. The CDR3 DNA sequence: TGCGCCAGCAGCCTTGACAGGGGGAATCAGCCCCAGCATTTT.